This is a list of T cell receptor beta chains from one sample in a study of cytomegalovirus exposure and HLA in healthy donors. The protocol was immunoSEQ multiplex PCR, while the TCRdb copy is restricted to in-frame clones and leaves out a portion. The sample holds some 140,000 clones, around 80% seen once. Sequencing was carried out using PBMCs. The receptor set was obtained from a woman under 30 in good health and CMV-seronegative. The CDR3 runs from the conserved cysteine through the conserved F or W. D genes are given only for firm matches.

V gene: TRBV6-6
D gene: -
J gene: TRBJ2-1
CDR3 protein: CASGRGAGEQFF

V gene: TRBV30
D gene: TRBD2
J gene: TRBJ2-1
CDR3 protein: CAWDRGLAVNEQFF

V gene: TRBV19
D gene: -
J gene: TRBJ1-2
CDR3 protein: CASSIALTGRDGYTF

V gene: TRBV29-1
D gene: TRBD1
J gene: TRBJ2-5
CDR3 protein: CSEGTGQSKTQYF

V gene: TRBV6-6
D gene: -
J gene: TRBJ2-1
CDR3 protein: CASSYSDTFNEQFF

V gene: TRBV5-1
D gene: TRBD1
J gene: TRBJ1-2
CDR3 protein: CATRTGTLSGYTF

V gene: TRBV6-5
D gene: TRBD1
J gene: TRBJ1-2
CDR3 protein: CASSYLVGQSTGYTF

V gene: TRBV14
D gene: -
J gene: TRBJ2-1
CDR3 protein: CASSPRSGEWDEQFF

V gene: TRBV15
D gene: -
J gene: TRBJ1-1
CDR3 protein: CATSREGPAGYTEAFF

V gene: TRBV28
D gene: -
J gene: TRBJ2-7
CDR3 protein: CASSLSSGAYEQYF

V gene: TRBV29-1
D gene: -
J gene: TRBJ2-7
CDR3 protein: CSVWGESAYEQYF

V gene: TRBV11-2
D gene: -
J gene: TRBJ1-5
CDR3 protein: CASSFSGDSNQPQHF

V gene: TRBV10-2
D gene: -
J gene: TRBJ2-1
CDR3 protein: CASALRAFQGNAYNEQFF

V gene: TRBV5-1
D gene: -
J gene: TRBJ2-7
CDR3 protein: CASSGGAAGHEQYF

V gene: TRBV11-2
D gene: TRBD2
J gene: TRBJ2-7
CDR3 protein: CDSSSDERSSGVYEQYF

V gene: TRBV6-5
D gene: TRBD1
J gene: TRBJ1-4
CDR3 protein: CASRGTGASEKLFF

V gene: TRBV7-9
D gene: TRBD2
J gene: TRBJ2-3
CDR3 protein: CASNSESGRGSDTQYF

V gene: TRBV5-5
D gene: TRBD2
J gene: TRBJ2-5
CDR3 protein: CASSFSGRVWETQYF

V gene: TRBV30
D gene: -
J gene: TRBJ2-1
CDR3 protein: CAWSGLTWAGEQFF

V gene: TRBV6-5
D gene: -
J gene: TRBJ1-1
CDR3 protein: CASSYGHDTEAFF

V gene: TRBV14
D gene: TRBD2
J gene: TRBJ2-7
CDR3 protein: CASSQGTSGRPLREQYF

V gene: TRBV6-5
D gene: -
J gene: TRBJ1-2
CDR3 protein: CASSPGQKYGYTF

V gene: TRBV4-1
D gene: TRBD1
J gene: TRBJ1-1
CDR3 protein: CASSQGQGARGEAFF

V gene: TRBV5-6
D gene: -
J gene: TRBJ1-2
CDR3 protein: CASSFNRVSYGYTF